The next 10 T cell receptor beta chains were all read from a single sample in a study of shared clonotypes between healthy human individuals. Assay: immunoSEQ multiplex PCR; the TCRdb copy retains only in-frame clones and omits some. The sample records around 350,000 clones, less than 85% being singletons. The sample consisted of memory CD4+ T cells sorted from blood. Documented subset: CD45RA-negative fraction. All receptors come from a man in his thirties or forties in good health.

V and J are TRBV6-1 and TRBJ1-1; a weak D match, TRBD1 (5 bases). CDR1 and CDR2 from the germline V gene are MNHNS and SASEGT. This CDR3 comprises 14 residues. Trimming shortened V by 5 bases and J by 1 base, and 11 bases separated the two germline ends. CDR3 region: CASSSLGGNTEAFF. The CDR3 DNA reads TGTGCCAGCAGTTCCCTCGGGGGGAACACTGAAGCTTTCTTT.

This clone was seen a handful of times. This chain joins TRBV5-5 and TRBJ1-4; TRBD1 matches at 11 bases. This CDR3 contains 15 residues. V gave up 5 bases and J gave up 2 bases; unmatched junction bases: 2. Per the germline V gene, CDR1 is SGHKS and CDR2 is YYEKEE (reference sequence). CDR3 amino acids: CASRRDRGTNEKLFF. The DNA for the CDR3 is TGTGCCAGCAGGCGGGACAGGGGGACTAATGAAAAACTGTTTTTT.

The CDR3 here is CASSIFTTGTGGTEAFF. The CDR3 DNA reads TGTGCCAGTAGTATTTTCACTACGGGGACAGGGGGCACTGAAGCTTTCTTT. The chain is built from TRBV19 and TRBJ1-1; 11 bases fit TRBD1. Trimming removed 3 bases from V and 4 bases from J; junction bases left unmatched: 10. Germline V gene sequence: CDR1 LNHDA, CDR2 SQIVND (reference sequence). The CDR3 extends over 17 amino acids.

Remarks on this clone: This specimen includes other DNA sequences encoding the same CDR3. The chain joins TRBV7-9 to TRBJ2-7, with D uncertain. Trimming took off 1 base at V and 4 bases at J, with 5 bases between the two ends. CDR3 size: 12 residues. CDR1 SEHNR and CDR2 FQNEAQ come from the germline V gene (reference sequence). The CDR3 spells CASSLVGYEQYF. For the CDR3, the DNA is TGTGCCAGCAGCTTAGTGGGGTACGAGCAGTACTTC.

The gene calls are TRBV5-1 and TRBJ2-3; perhaps TRBD2 as D (6 bases). Trimming shortened V by 7 bases and J by 1 base, and 13 bases separated the two germline ends. The CDR3 covers 14 residues. Germline V CDR1 and CDR2: SGHRS, YFSETQ. CDR3 loop: CASSGTPRTDTQYF. The CDR3 nucleotides are TGCGCCAGCTCCGGGACTCCCCGCACAGATACGCAGTATTTT.

This sequence joins TRBV2 and TRBJ1-2, with 10 bases that match TRBD1. V gave up 6 bases and J gave up 6 bases; unmatched junction bases: 1. Germline lookup yields CDR1 SNHLY and CDR2 FYNNEI. The CDR3 has 12 amino acids. In DNA, the CDR3 is TGTGCCAGCAGCGGACAGGGGGATGGCTACACCTTC. The encoded protein is CASSGQGDGYTF.

This clone has ten or more counts. V and J are TRBV2 and TRBJ2-7; D is possibly TRBD1 (5 bases). Looked up from germline, CDR1 is SNHLY and CDR2 is FYNNEI. CDR3 length: 11 residues. V was cut by 11 bases and J by 5 bases, with 13 bases left in between. The CDR3 is CAQGARDEQYF. The CDR3 DNA follows: TGTGCCCAGGGCGCTAGGGACGAGCAGTACTTC.

This clone was seen a few times. This sequence joins TRBV19 and TRBJ2-6, with D hard to call. Trimming pared 6 bases from V and 0 bases from J, leaving 3 bases between. Germline CDR1 reads LNHDA; CDR2 reads SQIVND (reference sequence). This CDR3 region has 13 residues. CDR3: CASSLSGANVLTF. The CDR3 bases are TGTGCCAGTAGCCTCTCTGGGGCCAACGTCCTGACTTTC.

This clone was recorded once. The chain links TRBV14 to TRBJ2-4; D not certain. Deletions cut 1 base from V and 8 bases from J, with 15 bases between. This CDR3 has 15 residues. CDR1 and CDR2 from the germline V gene are SGHDN and FVKESK. CDR3 loop: CASSQVNGSSDIQYF. Written as DNA, the CDR3 is TGTGCCAGCAGCCAAGTGAATGGGTCATCGGACATTCAGTACTTC. The complete variable domain, with remaining parts taken from reference TRBV14 and TRBJ2-4, reads EAGVTQFPSHSVIEKGQTVTLRCDPISGHDNLYWYRRVMGKEIKFLLHFVKESKQDESGMPNNRFLAERTGGTYSTLKVQPAELEDSGVYFCASSQVNGSSDIQYFGAGTRLSVL.

The chain combines TRBV2 with TRBJ2-3, with unresolved D. CDR3 length: 12 amino acids. CDR1 is SNHLY and CDR2 is FYNNEI in the germline V gene. Trimming took off 6 bases at V and 4 bases at J, with 8 bases between the two ends. The CDR3 sequence: CASSFSPDTQYF. The CDR3 DNA reads TGTGCCAGCAGCTTCAGCCCAGATACGCAGTATTTT.